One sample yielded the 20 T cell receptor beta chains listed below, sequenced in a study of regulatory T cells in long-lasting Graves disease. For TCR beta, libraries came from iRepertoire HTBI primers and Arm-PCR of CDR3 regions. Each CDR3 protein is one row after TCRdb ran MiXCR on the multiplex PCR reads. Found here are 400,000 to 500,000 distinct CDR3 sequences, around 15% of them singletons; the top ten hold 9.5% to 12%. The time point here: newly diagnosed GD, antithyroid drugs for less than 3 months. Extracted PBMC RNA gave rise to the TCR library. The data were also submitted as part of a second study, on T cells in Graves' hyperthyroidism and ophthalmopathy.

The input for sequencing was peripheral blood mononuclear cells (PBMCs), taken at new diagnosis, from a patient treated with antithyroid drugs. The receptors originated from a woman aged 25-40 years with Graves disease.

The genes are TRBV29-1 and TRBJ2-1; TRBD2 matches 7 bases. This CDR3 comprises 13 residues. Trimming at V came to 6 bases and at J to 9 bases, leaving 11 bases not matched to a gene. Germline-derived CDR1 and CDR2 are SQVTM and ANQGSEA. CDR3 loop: CSVRGDQVGEQFF. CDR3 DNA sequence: TGCAGCGTCCGGGGGGACCAAGTAGGTGAGCAGTTCTTC.

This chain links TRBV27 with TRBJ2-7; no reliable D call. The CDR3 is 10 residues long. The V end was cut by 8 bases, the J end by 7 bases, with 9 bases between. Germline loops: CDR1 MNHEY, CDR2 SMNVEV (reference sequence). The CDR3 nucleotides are TGTGCCAGCGGGAAAGGGGAGCAGTACTTC. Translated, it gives CASGKGEQYF.

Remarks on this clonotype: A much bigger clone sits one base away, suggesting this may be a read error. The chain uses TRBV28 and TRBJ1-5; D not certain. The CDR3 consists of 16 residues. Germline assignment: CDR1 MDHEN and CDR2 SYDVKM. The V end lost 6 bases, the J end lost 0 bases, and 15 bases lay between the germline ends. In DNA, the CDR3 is TGTGCCAGCAGACCGCTCAGCACCTATAGCAATCAGCCCCAGCATTTT. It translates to CASRPLSTYSNQPQHF.

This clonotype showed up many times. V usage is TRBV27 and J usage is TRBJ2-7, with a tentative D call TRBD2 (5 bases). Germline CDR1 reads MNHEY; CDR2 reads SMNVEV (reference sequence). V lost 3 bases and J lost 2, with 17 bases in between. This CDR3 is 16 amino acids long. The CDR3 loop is CASSLVMEEPAYEQYF. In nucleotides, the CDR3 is TGTGCCAGCAGTTTGGTGATGGAGGAGCCTGCCTACGAGCAGTACTTC.

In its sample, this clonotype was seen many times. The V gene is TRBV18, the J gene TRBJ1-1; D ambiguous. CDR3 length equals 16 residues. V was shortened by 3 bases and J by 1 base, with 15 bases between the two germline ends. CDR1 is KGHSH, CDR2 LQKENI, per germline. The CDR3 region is CASSPRAGRGNTEAFF. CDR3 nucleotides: TGTGCCAGCTCACCTAGGGCAGGCCGAGGGAACACTGAAGCTTTCTTT.

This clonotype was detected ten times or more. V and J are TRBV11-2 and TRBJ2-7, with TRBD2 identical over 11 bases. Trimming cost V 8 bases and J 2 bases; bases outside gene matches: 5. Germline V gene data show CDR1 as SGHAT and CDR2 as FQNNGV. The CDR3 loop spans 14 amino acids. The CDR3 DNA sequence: TGTGCCAGCTCCTCGGGACTAGCGGCCTACGAGCAGTACTTC. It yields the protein CASSSGLAAYEQYF. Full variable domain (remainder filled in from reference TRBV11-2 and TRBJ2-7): EAGVAQSPRYKIIEKRQSVAFWCNPISGHATLYWYQQILGQGPKLLIQFQNNGVVDDSQLPKDRFSAERLKGVDSTLKIQPAKLEDSAVYLCASSSGLAAYEQYFGPGTRLTVT.

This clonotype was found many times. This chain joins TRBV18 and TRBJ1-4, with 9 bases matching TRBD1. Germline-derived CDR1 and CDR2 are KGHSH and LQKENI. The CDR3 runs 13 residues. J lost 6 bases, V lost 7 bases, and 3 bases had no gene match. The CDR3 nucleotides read TGTGCCAGCTGGGGACAGGGTGATGAAAAACTGTTTTTT. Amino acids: CASWGQGDEKLFF.

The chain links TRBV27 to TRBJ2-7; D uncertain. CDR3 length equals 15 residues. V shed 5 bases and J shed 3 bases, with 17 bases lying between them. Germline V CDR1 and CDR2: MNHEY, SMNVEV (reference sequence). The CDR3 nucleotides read TGTGCCAGCAGTCCACCAAGAGCGAGACGCTACGAGCAGTACTTC. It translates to CASSPPRARRYEQYF.

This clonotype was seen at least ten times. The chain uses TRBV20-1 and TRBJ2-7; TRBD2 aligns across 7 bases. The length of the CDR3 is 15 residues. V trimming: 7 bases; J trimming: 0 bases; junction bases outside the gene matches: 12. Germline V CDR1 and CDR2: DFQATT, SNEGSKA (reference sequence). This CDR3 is CSVRVPRGVSYEQYF. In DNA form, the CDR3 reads TGCAGTGTTCGCGTGCCCCGGGGGGTCTCCTACGAGCAGTACTTC.

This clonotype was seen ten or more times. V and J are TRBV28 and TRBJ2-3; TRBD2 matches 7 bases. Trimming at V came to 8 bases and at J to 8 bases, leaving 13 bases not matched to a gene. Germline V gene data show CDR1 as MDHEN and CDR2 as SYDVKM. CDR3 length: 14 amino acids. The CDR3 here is CASGVGGVLSTQYF. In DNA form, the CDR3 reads TGTGCCAGCGGTGTTGGGGGGGTCCTAAGTACGCAGTATTTT.

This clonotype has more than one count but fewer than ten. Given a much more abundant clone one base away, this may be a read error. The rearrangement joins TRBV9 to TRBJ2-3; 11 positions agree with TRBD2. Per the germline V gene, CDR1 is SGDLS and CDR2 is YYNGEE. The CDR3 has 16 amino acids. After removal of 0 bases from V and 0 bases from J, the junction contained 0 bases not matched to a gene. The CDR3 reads CASSVGTSGSTDTQYF. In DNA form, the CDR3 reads TGTGCCAGCAGCGTAGGGACTAGCGGGAGCACAGATACGCAGTATTTT.

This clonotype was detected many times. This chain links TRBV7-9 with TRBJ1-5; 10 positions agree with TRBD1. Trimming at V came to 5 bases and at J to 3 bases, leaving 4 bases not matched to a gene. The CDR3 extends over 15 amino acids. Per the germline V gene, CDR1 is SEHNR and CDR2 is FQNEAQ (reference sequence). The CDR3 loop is CASSATGGINQPQHF. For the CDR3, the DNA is TGTGCCAGCAGCGCGACAGGGGGCATCAATCAGCCCCAGCATTTT.

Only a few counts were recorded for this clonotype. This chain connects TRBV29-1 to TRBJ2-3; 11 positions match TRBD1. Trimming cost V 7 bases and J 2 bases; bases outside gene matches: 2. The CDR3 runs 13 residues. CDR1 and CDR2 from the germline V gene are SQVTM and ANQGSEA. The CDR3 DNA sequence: TGCAGCGCCGGACAGGGGGCCACAGATACGCAGTATTTT. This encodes CSAGQGATDTQYF.

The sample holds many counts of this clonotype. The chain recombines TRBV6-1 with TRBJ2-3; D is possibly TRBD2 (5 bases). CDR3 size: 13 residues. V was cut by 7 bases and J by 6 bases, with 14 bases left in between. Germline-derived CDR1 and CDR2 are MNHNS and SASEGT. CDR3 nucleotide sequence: TGTGCCAGCACCCTACTAGGCCTCGATACGCAGTATTTT. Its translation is CASTLLGLDTQYF.

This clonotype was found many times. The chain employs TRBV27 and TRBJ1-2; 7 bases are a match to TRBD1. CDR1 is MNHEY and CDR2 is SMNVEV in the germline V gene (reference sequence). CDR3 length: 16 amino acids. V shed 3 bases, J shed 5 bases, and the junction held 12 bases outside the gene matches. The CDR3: CASSFSSIGGGYGYTF. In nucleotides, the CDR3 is TGTGCCAGCAGTTTTTCTTCAATAGGGGGCGGATATGGCTACACCTTC.

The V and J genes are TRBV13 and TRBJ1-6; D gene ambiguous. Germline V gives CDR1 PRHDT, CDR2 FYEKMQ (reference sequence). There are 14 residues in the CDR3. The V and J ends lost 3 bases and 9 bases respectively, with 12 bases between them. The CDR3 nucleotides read TGTGCCAGCAGCTTTTGGACCAGCGCTTCACCCCTCCACTTT. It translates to CASSFWTSASPLHF.

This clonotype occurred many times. CDR3 nucleotide sequence: TGTGCCAGCAGTGATCGAGGACGGGCCACAGATACGCAGTATTTT. As protein: CASSDRGRATDTQYF. The chain couples TRBV25-1 to TRBJ2-3; D remains ambiguous. Trimming pared 3 bases from V and 2 bases from J, leaving 12 bases between. CDR1 is MGHDK and CDR2 is SYGVNS in the germline V gene. The CDR3 sequence is 15 residues long.

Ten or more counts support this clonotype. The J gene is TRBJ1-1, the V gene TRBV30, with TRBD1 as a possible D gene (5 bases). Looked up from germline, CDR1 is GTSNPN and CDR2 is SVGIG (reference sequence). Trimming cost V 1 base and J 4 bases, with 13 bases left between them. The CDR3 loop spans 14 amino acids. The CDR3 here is CAWSEGAGGTEAFF. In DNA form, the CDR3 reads TGTGCCTGGAGTGAAGGAGCGGGGGGCACTGAAGCTTTCTTT.

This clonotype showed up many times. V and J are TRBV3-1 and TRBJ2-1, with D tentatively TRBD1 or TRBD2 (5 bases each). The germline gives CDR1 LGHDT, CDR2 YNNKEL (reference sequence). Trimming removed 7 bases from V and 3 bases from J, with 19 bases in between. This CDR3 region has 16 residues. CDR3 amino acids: CASTSSSGGFYNEQFF. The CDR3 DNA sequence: TGTGCCAGCACTTCCTCTAGTGGGGGTTTCTACAATGAGCAGTTCTTC.

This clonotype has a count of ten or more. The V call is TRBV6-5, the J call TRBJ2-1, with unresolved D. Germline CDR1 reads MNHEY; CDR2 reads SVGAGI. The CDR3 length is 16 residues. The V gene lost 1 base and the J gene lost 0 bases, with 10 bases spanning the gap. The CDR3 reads CASSYFLLSSYNEQFF. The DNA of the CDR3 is TGTGCCAGCAGTTACTTCCTCCTAAGCTCCTACAATGAGCAGTTCTTC.